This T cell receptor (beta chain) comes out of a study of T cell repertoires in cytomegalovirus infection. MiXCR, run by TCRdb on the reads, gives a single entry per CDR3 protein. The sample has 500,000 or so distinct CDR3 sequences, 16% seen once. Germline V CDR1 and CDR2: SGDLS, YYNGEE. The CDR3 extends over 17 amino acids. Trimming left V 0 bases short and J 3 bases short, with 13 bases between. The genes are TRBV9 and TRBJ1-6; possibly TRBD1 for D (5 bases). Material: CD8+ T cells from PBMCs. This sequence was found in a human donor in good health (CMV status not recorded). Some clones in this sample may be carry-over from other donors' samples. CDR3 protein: CASSVEGHLNYNSPLHF. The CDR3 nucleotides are TGTGCCAGCAGCGTAGAAGGACACCTTAACTATAATTCACCCCTCCACTTT.